Listed below are T cell receptor beta chains from one sample, sequenced in a study of shared clonotypes between healthy human individuals. Libraries were prepared by immunoSEQ multiplex PCR; TCRdb keeps only in-frame clonotypes and omits some of them. This sample has about 2 million clones, with about 95% found just once. What was sequenced was naive CD8+ T cells sorted from blood. These receptors were collected from a man between 18 and 29 years old in good health. CDR3s include the opening cysteine and the closing phenylalanine or tryptophan. The D gene is left open where the match is weak. Only part of the rows carry a size: once, few, many, or a class if the clone is expanded.

V gene: TRBV11-2
D gene: TRBD1
clone size: NA
J gene: TRBJ2-3
CDR3 protein: CASRRQGPQDTQYF
CDR3 DNA: TGTGCCAGCAGGAGACAGGGGCCCCAAGATACGCAGTATTTT

V gene: TRBV10-2
D gene: NA
clone size: few
J gene: TRBJ2-6
CDR3 protein: CASSVVQGSFSGANVLTF
CDR3 DNA: TGCGCCAGCAGTGTAGTCCAGGGATCTTTCTCTGGGGCCAACGTCCTGACTTTC

V gene: TRBV5-6
D gene: NA
clone size: NA
J gene: TRBJ2-7
CDR3 protein: CASSLEFNYEQYF
CDR3 DNA: TGTGCCAGCAGCTTGGAATTTAACTACGAGCAGTACTTC

V gene: TRBV7-2
D gene: TRBD2
clone size: NA
J gene: TRBJ2-1
CDR3 protein: CASSDDLAGVRNEQFF
CDR3 DNA: TGTGCCAGCAGCGATGATCTAGCGGGAGTTCGCAATGAGCAGTTCTTC

V gene: TRBV29-1
D gene: NA
clone size: NA
J gene: TRBJ2-5
CDR3 protein: CSVREGEQYF
CDR3 DNA: TGCAGCGTGAGAGAGGGGGAGCAGTACTTC

V gene: TRBV6-6
D gene: TRBD1
clone size: NA
J gene: TRBJ2-1
CDR3 protein: CASRTFRDRGIEQFF
CDR3 DNA: TGTGCCAGCAGGACTTTCCGGGACAGGGGTATTGAGCAGTTCTTC

V gene: TRBV28
D gene: TRBD1
clone size: NA
J gene: TRBJ1-3
CDR3 protein: CASSDRALGGNTIYF
CDR3 DNA: TGTGCCAGCAGTGACAGGGCCTTGGGGGGAAACACCATATATTTT

V gene: TRBV19
D gene: NA
clone size: once
J gene: TRBJ1-1
CDR3 protein: CASSNGQGWTEAFF
CDR3 DNA: TGTGCCAGTAGTAACGGGCAGGGGTGGACTGAAGCTTTCTTT

V gene: TRBV6-4
D gene: TRBD1
clone size: NA
J gene: TRBJ1-5
CDR3 protein: CASPPTGTGIGNQPQHF
CDR3 DNA: TGTGCCAGCCCCCCCACCGGGACAGGGATTGGAAACCAGCCCCAGCATTTT

V gene: TRBV27
D gene: NA
clone size: NA
J gene: TRBJ2-7
CDR3 protein: CASSLGGGAYEQYF
CDR3 DNA: TGTGCCAGCAGTTTGGGCGGGGGCGCTTACGAGCAGTACTTC

V gene: TRBV7-9
D gene: NA
clone size: NA
J gene: TRBJ2-5
CDR3 protein: CASSLLQWGQETQYF
CDR3 DNA: TGTGCCAGCAGCTTATTGCAGTGGGGACAAGAGACCCAGTACTTC

V gene: TRBV2
D gene: TRBD1
clone size: NA
J gene: TRBJ2-7
CDR3 protein: CASDGGQGIYEQYF
CDR3 DNA: TGTGCCAGCGATGGTGGACAGGGGATCTACGAGCAGTACTTC

V gene: TRBV27
D gene: NA
clone size: NA
J gene: TRBJ1-2
CDR3 protein: CASSPWTGPYGYTF
CDR3 DNA: TGTGCCAGCAGTCCCTGGACGGGCCCCTATGGCTACACCTTC

V gene: TRBV6-1
D gene: TRBD1
clone size: NA
J gene: TRBJ1-1
CDR3 protein: CASRFRDSSYTEAFF
CDR3 DNA: TGTGCCAGCAGATTCCGGGACAGTTCATACACTGAAGCTTTCTTT

V gene: TRBV4-1
D gene: NA
clone size: NA
J gene: TRBJ2-7
CDR3 protein: CASSQDRGYEQYF
CDR3 DNA: TGCGCCAGCAGCCAAGACCGGGGCTACGAGCAGTACTTC

V gene: TRBV13
D gene: TRBD2
clone size: NA
J gene: TRBJ2-3
CDR3 protein: CASHSGGHPPDTQYF
CDR3 DNA: TGTGCCAGCCATAGCGGGGGCCACCCACCAGATACGCAGTATTTT

V gene: TRBV4-1
D gene: NA
clone size: NA
J gene: TRBJ1-3
CDR3 protein: CASSQERQGVGNTIYF
CDR3 DNA: TGCGCCAGCAGCCAAGAAAGGCAAGGGGTAGGGAACACCATATATTTT

V gene: TRBV11-2
D gene: NA
clone size: NA
J gene: TRBJ1-1
CDR3 protein: CASQYRGNTEAFF
CDR3 DNA: TGTGCCAGCCAATATAGGGGGAACACTGAAGCTTTCTTT

V gene: TRBV11-2
D gene: TRBD1
clone size: NA
J gene: TRBJ2-1
CDR3 protein: CASSLGQGRYNEQFF
CDR3 DNA: TGTGCCAGCAGCTTAGGACAGGGTAGATACAATGAGCAGTTCTTC